This is a list of T cell receptor beta chains from one sample in a study of T cells in Graves' hyperthyroidism and ophthalmopathy. TCRdb processed the multiplex PCR reads anew with MiXCR; each CDR3 protein has one entry. The sample records over 200,000 distinct CDR3 sequences, 15% to 20% being singletons. The sequenced material came from blood. Receptors were obtained from a man aged 40-49 years with Graves' hyperthyroidism. Both conserved end residues are part of each CDR3. The D gene is left open where the match is weak. Clone size is not always given. Where it is, it says once, few, many or a class for expanded clones.

d_call,cdr3_length,j_call,v_call,clone_size,cdr3_nt,cdr3_aa
TRBD1,13,TRBJ2-5,TRBV20-1,few,TGCAGTGCTCACGTACAGGGGCAAGAGACCCAGTACTTC,CSAHVQGQETQYF
TRBD1,16,TRBJ2-5,TRBV12-3/TRBV12-4,NA,TGTGCCACCAGTGATTCGATTAGGGACAGCCAAGAGACCCAGTACTTC,CATSDSIRDSQETQYF
NA,14,TRBJ2-7,TRBV7-3,NA,TGTGCCAGCAGCCCCATTTATCCAGGCCTCGAGCAGTACTTC,CASSPIYPGLEQYF
NA,14,TRBJ2-3,TRBV12-5,many,TGTGCTAGTGGCATGGGGGTGAACACAGATACGCAGTATTTT,CASGMGVNTDTQYF
NA,15,TRBJ1-2,TRBV18,many,TGTGCCAGCTCATCTGACGGGCGCTCTAACTATGGCTACACCTTC,CASSSDGRSNYGYTF
NA,11,TRBJ1-2,TRBV30,few,TGTGCCTGGAGTTCCGCGAGGGGCTACACCTTC,CAWSSARGYTF
NA,14,TRBJ1-2,TRBV19,NA,TGTGCCAGTGGTCGACAGCCGGCTAACTATGGCTACACCTTC,CASGRQPANYGYTF
NA,14,TRBJ2-7,TRBV28,many,TGTGCCAGCAGTTTATCGCCGGGGTCCCACGAGCAGTACTTC,CASSLSPGSHEQYF
NA,16,TRBJ1-5,TRBV19,NA,TGTGCCAGTAGTATACGGGGCCGGGTACGCAATCAGCCCCAGCATTTT,CASSIRGRVRNQPQHF
TRBD1,15,TRBJ2-1,TRBV6-2/TRBV6-3,NA,TGTGCCAGCAGTCAAAGACAGGGGGCAGGGAATGAGCAGTTCTTC,CASSQRQGAGNEQFF
NA,19,TRBJ2-6,TRBV9,NA,TGTGCCAGCAGCGCGAGCCTCCGGGACAAGGGCGCTGGGGCCAACGTCCTGACTTTC,CASSASLRDKGAGANVLTF
NA,13,TRBJ1-3,TRBV20-1,few,TGCAGTGCTGGCAGGGTGAACGGAAACACCATATATTTT,CSAGRVNGNTIYF
TRBD1,15,TRBJ1-6,TRBV5-6,NA,TGTGCCAGCAGCTTTGGGACAGGGGGTAATTCACCCCTCCACTTT,CASSFGTGGNSPLHF
NA,15,TRBJ1-2,TRBV5-6,many,TGTGCCAGCAGCTTGTACGCCAGTGTTAACTATGGCTACACCTTC,CASSLYASVNYGYTF
NA,11,TRBJ2-3,TRBV6-1,many,TGTGCCAGCAGTCCAAGAAGGACGCAGTATTTT,CASSPRRTQYF
TRBD1,16,TRBJ2-5,TRBV19,few,TGTGCCAGTAGTATCGACCTCGACAGGGGTATGGAGACCCAGTACTTC,CASSIDLDRGMETQYF
NA,13,TRBJ1-1,TRBV29-1,NA,TGCAGCGTTGTGGCCAGGCAGAACACTGAAGCTTCCTTT,CSVVARQNTEASF
NA,14,TRBJ2-7,TRBV20-1,few,TGCAGTGCTAGAGATCCCAGGGGGAGGTACGAGCAGTACTTC,CSARDPRGRYEQYF
TRBD1,17,TRBJ2-1,TRBV19,once,TGTGCCAGTAGCGCGGGCAGTGGGGGACAGGGCTTGAATGAGCAGTTCTTC,CASSAGSGGQGLNEQFF
TRBD1,14,TRBJ1-1,TRBV28,many,TGTGCCAGCAGTATCCGACAGGGGAACACTGAAGCTTTCTTT,CASSIRQGNTEAFF
NA,13,TRBJ1-1,TRBV6-1,NA,TGTGCCAGCCGGGGGGGGTTGAACACTGAAGCTTTCTTT,CASRGGLNTEAFF
NA,13,TRBJ1-2,TRBV15,NA,TGTGCCACCAGCAGAGACAGGGTCTATGGCTACACCTTC,CATSRDRVYGYTF
TRBD2,13,TRBJ2-3,TRBV30,NA,TGTGCCTGGACTAGCGGCCGCACAGATACGCAGTATTTT,CAWTSGRTDTQYF
TRBD1,14,TRBJ2-7,TRBV5-1,NA,TGCGCCAGCAGCTTGAACACAGGGGGCTACGAGCAGTACTTC,CASSLNTGGYEQYF
NA,17,TRBJ2-6,TRBV7-2,many,TGTGCCAGCAGCCCCCGCCAACGAAGCTCTGGGGCCAACGTCCTGACTTTC,CASSPRQRSSGANVLTF
NA,14,TRBJ2-5,TRBV7-3,NA,TGTGCCAGCAGCCAGGCCCGGCGGGAAGAGACCCAGTACTTC,CASSQARREETQYF
NA,18,TRBJ2-1,TRBV6-6,many,TGTGCCAGCAGTTACTCGAGAGTTTCGGTCATTAAGGGCAATGAGCAGTTCTTC,CASSYSRVSVIKGNEQFF
NA,14,TRBJ1-6,TRBV20-1,many,TGCAGTGCCCGAAGGACCGACCGTAATTCACCCCTCCACTTT,CSARRTDRNSPLHF
TRBD1,17,TRBJ1-1,TRBV12-3/TRBV12-4,many,TGTGCCAGCAGTCCGCCTCTGGGACAGGACCTGAACACTGAAGCTTTCTTT,CASSPPLGQDLNTEAFF
NA,15,TRBJ1-2,TRBV7-2,NA,TGTGCCAGCAGCCCGAGGGCGGCTTGGGACTATGGCTACACCTTC,CASSPRAAWDYGYTF
NA,15,TRBJ2-1,TRBV5-1,many,TGCGCCAGCAGCTTGGATGCGGACTACGTGAATGAGCAGTTCTTC,CASSLDADYVNEQFF
TRBD1,16,TRBJ2-6,TRBV12-3/TRBV12-4,few,TGTGCCAGCAGCGGACGACAGGGCTCTGGGGCCAACGTCCTGACTTTC,CASSGRQGSGANVLTF
NA,14,TRBJ2-5,TRBV28,NA,TGTGCCAGCAGCCTAGGACTGACGGGGGAGACCCAGTACTTC,CASSLGLTGETQYF
NA,14,TRBJ1-2,TRBV29-1,NA,TGCAGCGTTGCTCTACAGGCAGGGGCGGATGGCTACACCTTC,CSVALQAGADGYTF
NA,14,TRBJ2-2,TRBV3-1,many,TGTGCCAGCAGCCCCCGGACTCCGACCGGGGAGCTGTTTTTT,CASSPRTPTGELFF
TRBD1,11,TRBJ1-2,TRBV20-1,many,TGCAGTGGGACAGGGAACTATGGCTACACCTTC,CSGTGNYGYTF
TRBD1,15,TRBJ2-2,TRBV9,NA,TGTGCCAGCAGCAACCGGGACAGGGGGATCGGGGAGCTGTTTTTT,CASSNRDRGIGELFF
NA,17,TRBJ1-1,TRBV13,NA,TGTGCCAGCAGCTTAAGGGCGGTGGGGGATATGAACACTGAAGCTTTCTTT,CASSLRAVGDMNTEAFF
NA,18,TRBJ2-1,TRBV4-3,NA,TGCGCCAGCAGCCAAGGTCTACAGTTTAAGGGCGCCTACAATGAGCAGTTCTTC,CASSQGLQFKGAYNEQFF
NA,12,TRBJ2-1,TRBV20-1,many,TGCAGTGCTAGTAGGTGGGTTAATGAGCAGTTCTTC,CSASRWVNEQFF
NA,15,TRBJ2-7,TRBV9,many,TGTGCCAGCAGCGTAGAGGCGTATCCTACCTACGAGCAGTACTTC,CASSVEAYPTYEQYF
TRBD1,16,TRBJ2-3,TRBV7-8,few,TGTGCCAGCGGCCTTAACAGGGGGACGGACACAGATACGCAGTATTTT,CASGLNRGTDTDTQYF
NA,18,TRBJ1-5,TRBV19,few,TGTGCCAGTAGTAAGAGGGGCAGAGATATTGTGGGCAATCAGCCCCAGCATTTT,CASSKRGRDIVGNQPQHF
NA,13,TRBJ2-1,TRBV7-2,NA,TGTGCCAGCAGCTTAGTCGGGCGACCTGAGCAGTTCTTC,CASSLVGRPEQFF
NA,17,TRBJ1-3,TRBV30,NA,TGTGCCTGGAGCCGGGTGGAGGGCACGCCGGCTGGAAACACCATATATTTT,CAWSRVEGTPAGNTIYF
NA,13,TRBJ1-2,TRBV5-5,NA,TGTGCCAGCAGTCGAGGCTTGGGGCTAGGCTACACCTTC,CASSRGLGLGYTF
NA,14,TRBJ1-5,TRBV11-2,few,TGTGCCAGCAGCGTCGGGCCAGGAACCCAGCCCCAGCATTTT,CASSVGPGTQPQHF
TRBD2,14,TRBJ2-1,TRBV28,many,TGTGCCAGCAGTTTGCGCGGGGGGGGCCTCGAGCAGTTCTTC,CASSLRGGGLEQFF
NA,15,TRBJ2-1,TRBV5-1,NA,TGCGCCAGCAAGACCCAGTGGGACCAAGGAGTGGAGCAGTTCTTC,CASKTQWDQGVEQFF
NA,14,TRBJ1-1,TRBV28,NA,TGTGCCGGCAGTACCCGAGGGGGGAACACTGAAGCTTTCTTT,CAGSTRGGNTEAFF
NA,14,TRBJ1-2,TRBV5-6,many,TGTGCCAGCAGCCCCGCGAGGGGGGCGGATGGCTACACCTTC,CASSPARGADGYTF
NA,12,TRBJ1-2,TRBV19,few,TGTGCCAGTAGTACGGCAGCCTATGGCTACACCTTC,CASSTAAYGYTF
NA,14,TRBJ2-3,TRBV9,few,TGTGCCAGCAGCGCTCTAGCGTACACAGATACGCAGTATTTT,CASSALAYTDTQYF